The 32 T cell receptor beta chains below come from one sample, sequenced in a study of CD8 T cells in Susac syndrome. Random hexamers primed reverse transcription of 0.5 to 1 ug RNA. TCRdb passed the immunoSEQ multiplex PCR reads through MiXCR, listing each CDR3 protein once. The table has about 66,000 distinct CDR3 sequences, 94% seen once. Sequenced sample: CD8+ T cells from PBMCs. All receptors derive from a human donor with multiple sclerosis.

The chain uses TRBV3-1 and TRBJ1-2; D gene ambiguous. V was shortened by 1 base and J by 6 bases, with 15 bases between the two germline ends. Per germline, CDR1 LGHDT and CDR2 YNNKEL (reference sequence). CDR3 length: 15 amino acids. Written as DNA, the CDR3 is TGTGCCAGCAGCCAAGTCCCTGGGTCGGCACATGGCTACACCTTC. Translation: CASSQVPGSAHGYTF.

This chain links TRBV2 with TRBJ2-4, with a possible D match to TRBD2 (6 bases). CDR3 size: 13 residues. Germline V gives CDR1 SNHLY, CDR2 FYNNEI. V was cut by 6 bases and J by 7 bases, with 13 bases left in between. The CDR3 DNA sequence: TGTGCCAGCAGGAGGAGGGGCGAGAACATTCAGTACTTC. This gives the protein CASRRRGENIQYF.

J is TRBJ2-2 and V is TRBV20-1; 7 bases are a match to TRBD2. Germline lookup yields CDR1 DFQATT and CDR2 SNEGSKA (reference sequence). J gave up 0 bases and V 6 bases, and 10 bases lay outside the gene matches. The CDR3 has 16 residues. The DNA of the CDR3 is TGCAGTGCAGAAGATGACGGACTAGCGAACACCGGGGAGCTGTTTTTT. As protein: CSAEDDGLANTGELFF.

The V gene is TRBV5-1, the J gene TRBJ1-2; D perhaps matches TRBD1 (5 bases). Germline V gives CDR1 SGHRS, CDR2 YFSETQ. The V end was cut by 4 bases, the J end by 0 bases, with 10 bases between. This CDR3 comprises 14 residues. CDR3 sequence: CASSPGSSNYGYTF. CDR3 sequence (DNA): TGCGCCAGCAGCCCAGGGAGCTCTAACTATGGCTACACCTTC.

V gene TRBV6-5 combines with J gene TRBJ1-4, with D possibly TRBD1 on 6 matching bases. Looked up from germline, CDR1 is MNHEY and CDR2 is SVGAGI. V lost 2 bases, J lost 5 bases, and 9 bases lay in between. This CDR3 is built from 14 residues. As DNA, the CDR3 is TGTGCCAGCAGTTACACACAGGGAAATGAAAAACTGTTTTTT. Amino acids: CASSYTQGNEKLFF.

The chain uses TRBV28 and TRBJ2-3; D might be TRBD2 (7 bases). This CDR3 contains 15 residues. The germline V gene encodes CDR1 MDHEN and CDR2 SYDVKM. V was shortened by 5 bases and J by 2 bases, with 14 bases between the two germline ends. Here the CDR3 DNA reads TGTGCCAGCAGTGGCCGCGGGGGCTACACAGATACGCAGTATTTT. Amino acids: CASSGRGGYTDTQYF.

The chain uses TRBV12-3 or TRBV12-4 and TRBJ2-1, with D unclear. CDR3 size: 15 residues. With 8 bases removed from V and 4 bases from J, the gap between germline ends came to 18 bases. The CDR3: CASALGWAPYNEQFF. The DNA of the CDR3 is TGTGCCAGCGCCCTCGGGTGGGCACCGTACAATGAGCAGTTCTTC.

This chain joins TRBV27 and TRBJ1-5; no clear D gene. With 0 bases removed from V and 2 bases from J, the gap between germline ends came to 17 bases. CDR3 length: 18 residues. Germline CDR1 is MNHEY and CDR2 is SMNVEV (reference sequence). This CDR3 is CASSLSPPAGLGNQPQHF. Here the CDR3 DNA reads TGTGCCAGCAGTTTATCCCCCCCGGCCGGTCTTGGCAATCAGCCCCAGCATTTT.

V gene TRBV27 combines with J gene TRBJ1-1; D remains unclear. V was pared by 8 bases and J by 0 bases, with 10 bases between. This CDR3 has 13 residues. Germline CDR1 reads MNHEY; CDR2 reads SMNVEV (reference sequence). For the CDR3, the DNA is TGTGCCAGCGCCGTACAGCTGAACACTGAAGCTTTCTTT. Protein product: CASAVQLNTEAFF.

The rearrangement links TRBV9 to TRBJ2-3; 8 bases line up with TRBD2. Germline values: CDR1 SGDLS, CDR2 YYNGEE. J was trimmed by 1 base and V by 3 bases; bases with no gene match: 13. The CDR3 loop spans 18 amino acids. The chain's CDR3 is CASSALKSGLAGTDTQYF. The CDR3, as DNA: TGTGCCAGCAGCGCCCTGAAGAGTGGACTAGCCGGCACAGATACGCAGTATTTT.

The chain uses TRBV7-3 and TRBJ2-1; 8 bases are a match to TRBD2. Trimming took 2 bases from V and 8 from J; bases not matched to a gene: 8. The CDR3 is 15 residues long. The germline gives CDR1 SGHTA, CDR2 FQGTGA. CDR3 DNA: TGTGCCAGCAGCTTAGCGGGGGGCGAAGGGTATGAGCAGTTCTTC. Its protein product is CASSLAGGEGYEQFF.

CDR3 coding DNA: TGCAGCGTTGAAGATTTGGGGTCCGGGGAGCTGTTTTTT. Protein sequence: CSVEDLGSGELFF. The V call is TRBV29-1, the J call TRBJ2-2; no definite D call. CDR3 length equals 13 residues. CDR1 SQVTM and CDR2 ANQGSEA come from the germline V gene. V lost 0 bases and J 6 bases, leaving 8 bases between the germline ends.

V is TRBV9 and J is TRBJ1-1, with D maybe TRBD1 (6 bases). Germline-derived CDR1 and CDR2 are SGDLS and YYNGEE. The V and J ends lost 0 bases and 4 bases respectively, with 10 bases between them. The CDR3 has 14 residues. CDR3 sequence reads: CASSVGQGFTEAFF. The CDR3 DNA is TGTGCCAGCAGCGTAGGGCAGGGGTTCACTGAAGCTTTCTTT.

This chain links TRBV27 with TRBJ2-7; D not certain. CDR1 and CDR2 from the germline V gene are MNHEY and SMNVEV (reference sequence). V lost 2 bases, J lost 4 bases, and 12 bases lay in between. CDR3 length: 14 residues. The CDR3 DNA reads as TGTGCCAGCAGTTTAATCTCGGACCAGTACGAGCAGTACTTC. It specifies CASSLISDQYEQYF.

V is TRBV12-3 or TRBV12-4 and J is TRBJ2-3; 11 bases line up with TRBD2. V was clipped by 5 bases and J by 4 bases; unmatched bases: 8. The CDR3 is made up of 16 amino acids. CDR3 coding DNA: TGTGCCAGCAGTCCGGGACTAGCGGCAGGGGCAGATACGCAGTATTTT. This encodes CASSPGLAAGADTQYF.

The gene calls are TRBV20-1 and TRBJ2-3; 8 nucleotides align to TRBD2. CDR3 size: 16 residues. Losses at the gene ends were 0 bases for V and 7 bases for J; bases not matched to a gene: 12. Germline V lookup: CDR1 DFQATT, CDR2 SNEGSKA (reference sequence). CDR3 residues: CSARDSPAGVLNTQYF. CDR3 in DNA: TGCAGTGCTAGAGATAGCCCAGCGGGAGTTTTAAATACGCAGTATTTT.

The V call is TRBV4-3, the J call TRBJ1-5; no definite D call. The germline gives CDR1 LGHNA, CDR2 YSLEER. The CDR3 length is 15 residues. V lost 4 bases and J 4 bases, leaving 14 bases between the germline ends. CDR3 DNA sequence: TGCGCCAGCAGCCGGATTTGGGAGGGAAATCAGCCCCAGCATTTT. Amino acid sequence: CASSRIWEGNQPQHF.

The V and J genes are TRBV7-2 and TRBJ2-5; TRBD1 matches at 8 bases. There are 13 residues in the CDR3. V was clipped by 5 bases and J by 5 bases; unmatched bases: 4. Germline V gene lookup returns CDR1 SGHTA and CDR2 FQGNSA. CDR3 amino acids: CASSQDRGETQYF. The CDR3 nucleotides are TGTGCCAGCAGCCAAGACAGGGGTGAGACCCAGTACTTC.

DNA of the CDR3: TGCGCCAGCAGTCAATTAGAAGGGGTGGCTTTCTTT. Translation gives CASSQLEGVAFF. V is TRBV23-1 and J is TRBJ1-1; possibly TRBD1 for D (5 bases). TRBV23-1 is filed as an ORF, its function uncertain. Deletions cut 1 base from V and 11 bases from J, with 11 bases between. The CDR3 length is 12 residues.

This chain links TRBV27 with TRBJ1-2; 10 bases align to TRBD1. CDR1 is MNHEY, CDR2 SMNVEV, per germline (reference sequence). With 2 bases clipped from V and 4 bases from J, the junction kept 4 bases outside the gene matches. The CDR3 has 15 amino acids. The CDR3 nucleotides read TGTGCCAGCAGTTTAGATGGGACAGGGGCCTATGGCTACACCTTC. It is translated as CASSLDGTGAYGYTF.

The gene calls are TRBV9 and TRBJ2-1; unclear D gene. CDR3 length: 12 amino acids. In germline, CDR1 is SGDLS, CDR2 YYNGEE. V was pared by 3 bases and J by 6 bases, with 7 bases between. The CDR3 DNA is TGTGCCAGCAGCGGGCCATTCAATGAGCAGTTCTTC. Translation gives CASSGPFNEQFF.

This clonotype came up once. This rearrangement joins TRBV29-1 to TRBJ2-7; D gene ambiguous. The V gene lost 1 base and the J gene lost 3 bases, with 13 bases spanning the gap. CDR1 is SQVTM, CDR2 ANQGSEA, per germline. This CDR3 contains 14 residues. The CDR3 here is CSVEGWKGNYEQYF. DNA for the CDR3: TGCAGCGTTGAAGGGTGGAAAGGAAACTACGAGCAGTACTTC.

The chain is built from TRBV7-9 and TRBJ1-2; maybe TRBD1 (5 bases). CDR3 length: 17 residues. Trimming took 1 base from V and 0 from J, leaving 15 bases between them. Germline assignment: CDR1 SEHNR and CDR2 FQNEAQ (reference sequence). This CDR3 reads CASSLVVGQTTNYGYTF. The CDR3 nucleotides read TGTGCCAGCAGCTTAGTGGTGGGGCAGACCACTAACTATGGCTACACCTTC.

The sample holds one count of this clonotype. The rearrangement uses TRBV28 and TRBJ1-5; no definite D call. Germline V gene lookup returns CDR1 MDHEN and CDR2 SYDVKM. Trimming shortened V by 6 bases and J by 0 bases, and 12 bases separated the two germline ends. The length of the CDR3 is 15 residues. The CDR3 nucleotides read TGTGCCAGCAGCCACGACGGGGATAGCAATCAGCCCCAGCATTTT. Translation: CASSHDGDSNQPQHF.

This clonotype was seen a single time. The rearrangement joins TRBV6-4 to TRBJ1-2; 12 positions agree with TRBD1. The CDR3 is 15 amino acids. The trim removed 0 bases at V and 8 bases at J, leaving 4 bases unmatched. Germline loops: CDR1 MRHNA, CDR2 SNTAGT. The CDR3 DNA sequence: TGTGCCAGCAGTGACTCCGGGGACAGGGGGCTCGGCTACACCTTC. This codes for CASSDSGDRGLGYTF.

This chain connects TRBV13 to TRBJ1-1, with D tentatively TRBD1 (6 bases). Germline V lookup: CDR1 PRHDT, CDR2 FYEKMQ (reference sequence). V lost 0 bases and J 5 bases, leaving 10 bases between the germline ends. CDR3 length equals 14 residues. The chain's CDR3 is CASSLGGAGTEAFF. CDR3 DNA: TGTGCCAGCAGCTTAGGGGGGGCTGGAACTGAAGCTTTCTTT.

V usage is TRBV28 and J usage is TRBJ2-1; possibly TRBD2 for D (6 bases). Germline CDR1 and CDR2: MDHEN and SYDVKM. The V gene lost 2 bases and the J gene lost 6 bases, with 14 bases spanning the gap. This CDR3 comprises 15 residues. In nucleotides, the CDR3 is TGTGCCAGCAGTTTACTCGGGGGAGCGGTCAATGAGCAGTTCTTC. It translates to CASSLLGGAVNEQFF.

The chain recombines TRBV9 with TRBJ1-5; D is undetermined. The germline V and J ends were trimmed by 0 bases and 2 bases, with 12 bases remaining between them. CDR1 is SGDLS, CDR2 YYNGEE, per germline. CDR3 length: 16 residues. The CDR3 DNA reads as TGTGCCAGCAGCGTAGGGGGAGGGATGGGCAATCAGCCCCAGCATTTT. It translates to CASSVGGGMGNQPQHF.

The chain employs TRBV19 and TRBJ2-7; D uncertain. V was pared by 1 base and J by 0 bases, with 7 bases between. This CDR3 is built from 14 residues. Germline lookup yields CDR1 LNHDA and CDR2 SQIVND (reference sequence). The CDR3 protein is CASSIVADSYEQYF. CDR3 nucleotides: TGTGCCAGTAGTATAGTGGCAGACTCCTACGAGCAGTACTTC. Full variable domain (rest looked up from reference TRBV19 and TRBJ2-7): DGGITQSPKYLFRKEGQNVTLSCEQNLNHDAMYWYRQDPGQGLRLIYYSQIVNDFQKGDIAEGYSVSREKKESFPLTVTSAQKNPTAFYLCASSIVADSYEQYFGPGTRLTVT.

V gene TRBV18 combines with J gene TRBJ2-3; 8 bases match TRBD1. The V gene end was trimmed by 8 bases and the J gene end by 0 bases; junction bases not matched to a gene: 4. Per the germline V gene, CDR1 is KGHSH and CDR2 is LQKENI. The CDR3 runs to 14 residues. Here the CDR3 reads CASRRGLSTDTQYF. CDR3 bases: TGTGCCAGCCGCAGGGGGCTAAGCACAGATACGCAGTATTTT.

The CDR3 spells CASSPLRSRQGLDEQYF. CDR3 DNA: TGTGCCAGCAGTCCGCTGAGGTCCAGACAGGGACTCGACGAGCAGTACTTC. The chain couples TRBV27 to TRBJ2-7, with a weak D call TRBD1 (7 bases). V was pared by 5 bases and J by 5 bases, with 25 bases between. Germline assignment: CDR1 MNHEY and CDR2 SMNVEV (reference sequence). The CDR3 sequence is 17 residues long.

This chain uses TRBV7-2 with TRBJ1-2, with D hard to call. Deletions cut 4 bases from V and 3 bases from J, with 15 bases between. Germline CDR1 is SGHTA and CDR2 is FQGNSA. The CDR3 has 15 residues. This CDR3 is CASSWDPTADYGYTF. Written as DNA, the CDR3 is TGTGCCAGCAGCTGGGATCCAACAGCTGACTATGGCTACACCTTC.